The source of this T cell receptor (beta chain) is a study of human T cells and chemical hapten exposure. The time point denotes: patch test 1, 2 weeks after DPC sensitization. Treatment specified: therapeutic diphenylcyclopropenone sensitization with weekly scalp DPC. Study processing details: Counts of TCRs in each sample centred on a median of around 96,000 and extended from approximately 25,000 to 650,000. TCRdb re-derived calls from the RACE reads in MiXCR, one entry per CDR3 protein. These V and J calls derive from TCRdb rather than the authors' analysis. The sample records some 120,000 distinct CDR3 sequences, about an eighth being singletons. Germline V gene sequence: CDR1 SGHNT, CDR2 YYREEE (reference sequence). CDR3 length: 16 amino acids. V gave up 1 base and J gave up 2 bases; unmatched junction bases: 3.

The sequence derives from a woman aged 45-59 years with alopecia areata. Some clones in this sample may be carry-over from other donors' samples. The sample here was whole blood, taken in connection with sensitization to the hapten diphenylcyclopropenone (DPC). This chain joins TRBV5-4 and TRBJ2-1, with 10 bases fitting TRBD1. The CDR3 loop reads CASSLIGQGAYNEQFF. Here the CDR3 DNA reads TGTGCCAGCAGCTTGATCGGACAGGGGGCCTACAATGAGCAGTTCTTC.